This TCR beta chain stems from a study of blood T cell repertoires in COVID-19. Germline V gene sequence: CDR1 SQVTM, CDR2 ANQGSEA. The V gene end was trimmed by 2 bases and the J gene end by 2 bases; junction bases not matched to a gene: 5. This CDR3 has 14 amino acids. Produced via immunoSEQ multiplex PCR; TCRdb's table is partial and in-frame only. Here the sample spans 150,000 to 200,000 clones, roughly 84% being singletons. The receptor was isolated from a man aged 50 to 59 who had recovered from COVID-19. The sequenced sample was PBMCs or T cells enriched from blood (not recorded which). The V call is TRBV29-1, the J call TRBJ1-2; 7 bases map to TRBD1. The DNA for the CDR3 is TGCAGCGTTGAATCTTTGACAGGGAACTATGGCTACACCTTC. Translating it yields CSVESLTGNYGYTF.